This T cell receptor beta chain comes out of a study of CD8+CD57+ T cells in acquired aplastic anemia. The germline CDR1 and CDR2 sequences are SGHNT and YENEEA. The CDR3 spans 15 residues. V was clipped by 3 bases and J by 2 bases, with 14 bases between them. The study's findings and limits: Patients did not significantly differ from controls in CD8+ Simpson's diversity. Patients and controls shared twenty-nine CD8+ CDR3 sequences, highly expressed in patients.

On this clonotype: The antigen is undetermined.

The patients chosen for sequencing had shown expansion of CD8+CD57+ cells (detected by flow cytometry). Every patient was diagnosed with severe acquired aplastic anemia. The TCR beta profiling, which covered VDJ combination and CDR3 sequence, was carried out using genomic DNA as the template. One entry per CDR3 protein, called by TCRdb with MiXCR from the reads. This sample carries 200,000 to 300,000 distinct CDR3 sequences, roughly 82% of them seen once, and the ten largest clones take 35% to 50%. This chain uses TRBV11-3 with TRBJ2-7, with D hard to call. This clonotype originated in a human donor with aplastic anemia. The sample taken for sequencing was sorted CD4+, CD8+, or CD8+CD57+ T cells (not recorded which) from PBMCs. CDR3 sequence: CASSFVLTCPYEQYV. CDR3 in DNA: TGTGCCAGCAGCTTCGTTCTGACGTGCCCCTACGAGCAGTACGTC.